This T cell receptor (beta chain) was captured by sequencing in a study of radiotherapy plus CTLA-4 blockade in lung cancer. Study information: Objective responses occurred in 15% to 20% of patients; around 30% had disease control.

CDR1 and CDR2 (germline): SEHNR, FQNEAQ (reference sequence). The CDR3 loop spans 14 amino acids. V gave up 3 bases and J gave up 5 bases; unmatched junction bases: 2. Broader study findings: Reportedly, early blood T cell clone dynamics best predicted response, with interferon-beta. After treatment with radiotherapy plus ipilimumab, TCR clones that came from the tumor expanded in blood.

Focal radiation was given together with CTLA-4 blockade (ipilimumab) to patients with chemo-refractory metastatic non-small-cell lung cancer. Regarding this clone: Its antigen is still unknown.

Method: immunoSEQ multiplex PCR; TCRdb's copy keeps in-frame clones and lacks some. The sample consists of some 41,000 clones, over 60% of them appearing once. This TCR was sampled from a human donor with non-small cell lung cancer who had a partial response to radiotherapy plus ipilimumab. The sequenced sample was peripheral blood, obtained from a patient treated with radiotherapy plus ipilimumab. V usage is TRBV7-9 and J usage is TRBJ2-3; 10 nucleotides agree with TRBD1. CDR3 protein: CASSFGTGVDTQYF. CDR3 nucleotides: TGTGCCAGCAGCTTCGGGACAGGGGTAGATACGCAGTATTTT.